This entry is about one T cell receptor (beta chain). This sample was included in a study of blood T cell repertoires in COVID-19. The CDR3 length is 15 residues. Germline V gene lookup returns CDR1 SGHNT and CDR2 YYREEE (reference sequence). V was cut by 4 bases and J by 1 base, with 14 bases left in between. How the authors handled the data: Reference gene primer amplification gave estimated nucleated cell counts. TCRdb's table, derived via immunoSEQ multiplex PCR, lists solely in-frame clones and lacks some. Clonal size and the V and J genes are those of that table, whereas D and trimming came from the DNA. Here the sample spans hundreds of thousands of clones, 90% being singletons.

Material: peripheral blood. The V call is TRBV5-4, the J call TRBJ1-2; D remains unclear. The sequence came from a woman aged 40 to 50 with COVID-19, enrolled during active disease. The CDR3 nucleotides are TGTGCCAGCAGCCCTACGGGTGCAGTTAACTATGGCTACACCTTC. This codes for CASSPTGAVNYGYTF.